Following are 10 T cell receptor beta chains from one sample sequenced in a study of blood T cell repertoires in COVID-19. Profiled with immunoSEQ multiplex PCR; TCRdb holds only in-frame clones, not every one. The top ten clones hold roughly an eighth of a sample with 250,000 to 300,000 clones, over 75% of them seen once. Material for sequencing was peripheral blood. These receptors were obtained from a woman aged 60-70 years with acute or convalescent COVID-19.

The V and J genes are TRBV5-1 and TRBJ2-7, with 8 nucleotides matching TRBD2. Looked up from germline, CDR1 is SGHRS and CDR2 is YFSETQ. This CDR3 contains 16 residues. J was trimmed by 0 bases and V by 0 bases; bases with no gene match: 5. This CDR3 reads CASSLAGGGSSYEQYF. CDR3 nucleotides: TGCGCCAGCAGCTTGGCCGGCGGGGGGAGCTCCTACGAGCAGTACTTC. The full variable domain, with the rest looked up from reference TRBV5-1 and TRBJ2-7, is KAGVTQTPRYLIKTRGQQVTLSCSPISGHRSVSWYQQTPGQGLQFLFEYFSETQRNKGNFPGRFSGRQFSNSRSEMNVSTLELGDSALYLCASSLAGGGSSYEQYFGPGTRLTVT.

V usage is TRBV6-2 or TRBV6-3 and J usage is TRBJ2-1; 12 bases fit TRBD2. The ends lost 3 bases at V and 4 bases at J; junction bases unmatched: 7. The CDR3 sequence is 17 residues long. Germline CDR1 and CDR2: MNHEY and SVGEGT. CDR3 nucleotide sequence: TGTGCCAGCAGTTATCTAGCGGGGGGGACAGTTTACAATGAGCAGTTCTTC. As protein: CASSYLAGGTVYNEQFF.

CDR3 in DNA: TGTGCCAGTAGTCCTGGACTAGCTGAGACCTACGAGCAGTACTTC. It yields the protein CASSPGLAETYEQYF. The genes are TRBV19 and TRBJ2-7, with TRBD2 matching over 8 bases. The CDR3 totals 15 residues. V was clipped by 5 bases and J by 2 bases; unmatched bases: 8. Germline loops: CDR1 LNHDA, CDR2 SQIVND (reference sequence).

The genes are TRBV5-1 and TRBJ2-7; TRBD1 matches 8 bases. Germline V gene data show CDR1 as SGHRS and CDR2 as YFSETQ. The CDR3 consists of 14 residues. V gave up 0 bases and J gave up 3 bases; unmatched junction bases: 2. The CDR3 DNA reads as TGCGCCAGCAGCTTGGGGACAGGGATCTACGAGCAGTACTTC. Residues: CASSLGTGIYEQYF. Full variable domain (rest looked up from reference TRBV5-1 and TRBJ2-7): KAGVTQTPRYLIKTRGQQVTLSCSPISGHRSVSWYQQTPGQGLQFLFEYFSETQRNKGNFPGRFSGRQFSNSRSEMNVSTLELGDSALYLCASSLGTGIYEQYFGPGTRLTVT.

V usage is TRBV5-4 and J usage is TRBJ2-3; the match to TRBD1 covers 10 bases. The CDR3 spans 16 residues. Germline V gene sequence: CDR1 SGHNT, CDR2 YYREEE (reference sequence). V shed 5 bases and J 1 base; nucleotides not matched to a gene: 7. The CDR3 loop reads CASSKGQGGGTDTQYF. In nucleotides, the CDR3 is TGTGCCAGCAGTAAAGGACAGGGGGGCGGCACAGATACGCAGTATTTT.

The CDR3 sequence: CAWSPRVGTLTNEKLFF. CDR3 coding DNA: TGTGCCTGGAGTCCGAGGGTGGGGACTTTAACTAATGAAAAACTGTTTTTT. The rearrangement links TRBV30 to TRBJ1-4, with a tentative D call TRBD1 (5 bases). Germline V gene data show CDR1 as GTSNPN and CDR2 as SVGIG (reference sequence). CDR3 length: 17 amino acids. Trimming took 2 bases from V and 1 from J, leaving 17 bases between them.

This chain joins TRBV10-3 and TRBJ2-5; weak D call: TRBD2 (5 bases). The CDR3 length is 13 residues. V was trimmed by 6 bases and J by 5 bases, leaving 13 bases between them. Germline loops: CDR1 ENHRY, CDR2 SYGVKD. The CDR3 DNA reads TGTGCCATCAGGGGAGAAATCGCGGAGACCCAGTACTTC. Its translation: CAIRGEIAETQYF.

The chain employs TRBV4-1 and TRBJ2-5; weak D call: TRBD2 (6 bases). The germline V gene has CDR1 MGHRA and CDR2 YSYEKL. V lost 4 bases to trimming and J lost 5 bases, with 17 bases between them. This CDR3 comprises 15 residues. This CDR3 reads CASSPWDGGTETQYF. CDR3 DNA: TGCGCCAGCAGCCCGTGGGACGGAGGGACGGAGACCCAGTACTTC.

This sequence joins TRBV9 and TRBJ2-1; TRBD2 aligns across 12 bases. The ends lost 2 bases at V and 7 bases at J; junction bases unmatched: 7. CDR1 is SGDLS and CDR2 is YYNGEE in the germline V gene. The CDR3 is made up of 16 amino acids. The CDR3 loop reads CASSVELAGGINEQFF. CDR3 DNA: TGTGCCAGCAGCGTCGAACTAGCGGGAGGTATAAATGAGCAGTTCTTC. Together with reference TRBV9 and TRBJ2-1, the CDR3 gives the full variable domain: DSGVTQTPKHLITATGQRVTLRCSPRSGDLSVYWYQQSLDQGLQFLIQYYNGEERAKGNILERFSAQQFPDLHSELNLSSLELGDSALYFCASSVELAGGINEQFFGPGTRLTVL.

V gene TRBV15 combines with J gene TRBJ2-6; 8 bases match TRBD1. This CDR3 has 17 residues. The V gene end was trimmed by 3 bases and the J gene end by 4 bases; junction bases not matched to a gene: 8. Germline V CDR1 and CDR2: LNHNV, YYDKDF (reference sequence). In DNA form, the CDR3 reads TGTGCCACCAGCAGGGACAGGGTTCGGGGAGGGGCCAACGTCCTGACTTTC. This codes for CATSRDRVRGGANVLTF.